This entry lists 22 T cell receptor beta chains sequenced from one sample in a study of shared clonotypes between healthy human individuals. Method: immunoSEQ multiplex PCR; TCRdb's copy keeps in-frame clones and lacks some. The sample holds roughly 760,000 clones, approximately 79% seen once. The sample consisted of memory CD4+ T cells sorted from blood. The sample's subset: CD45RA-negative fraction. The source of these receptors is a woman in her 30s in good health.

This clone was counted once. V usage is TRBV6-1 and J usage is TRBJ2-7; 10 bases are a match to TRBD2. Germline V gives CDR1 MNHNS, CDR2 SASEGT. V shed 6 bases and J 7 bases; nucleotides not matched to a gene: 6. The CDR3 has 13 residues. The CDR3 coding sequence is TGTGCCAGCAGGATAGCGGGAGGAGAAGAGCAGTACTTC. Its protein product is CASRIAGGEEQYF.

This clone was seen just once. The chain links TRBV11-2 to TRBJ2-2; no firm D call. The CDR3 sequence is 15 residues long. Trimming stripped 5 bases from V and 0 bases from J, with 10 bases between. Germline CDR1 and CDR2: SGHAT and FQNNGV. CDR3 bases: TGTGCCAGCAGCCGAGCCAATCCGAACACCGGGGAGCTGTTTTTT. As protein: CASSRANPNTGELFF.

V usage is TRBV5-4 and J usage is TRBJ2-3; D is perhaps TRBD2 (6 bases). Germline values: CDR1 SGHNT, CDR2 YYREEE (reference sequence). There are 16 residues in the CDR3. V shed 4 bases and J shed 6 bases, with 21 bases lying between them. Here the CDR3 reads CASSTTSLPALDTQYF. In DNA, the CDR3 is TGTGCCAGCAGCACGACTAGTTTGCCCGCCTTGGATACGCAGTATTTT.

This CDR3 is CASSLGRRGKETQYF. CDR3 bases: TGTGCCAGCAGTTTAGGCCGGAGGGGGAAAGAGACCCAGTACTTC. The rearrangement joins TRBV28 to TRBJ2-5; D is possibly TRBD1 or TRBD2 (6 bases each). This CDR3 is built from 15 residues. CDR1 and CDR2 from the germline V gene are MDHEN and SYDVKM. The ends were cut back, 2 bases at V and 3 bases at J, with 13 bases in the middle.

The rearrangement joins TRBV5-1 to TRBJ2-5; 11 positions match TRBD1. V was pared by 4 bases and J by 3 bases, with 5 bases of the junction left unmatched. Looked up from germline, CDR1 is SGHRS and CDR2 is YFSETQ. The CDR3 is made up of 15 amino acids. The DNA for the CDR3 is TGCGCCAGCAGCCACGGGACAGGGGGGGAAGAGACCCAGTACTTC. Its protein is CASSHGTGGEETQYF.

This clone was counted between two and nine times. The chain employs TRBV10-3 and TRBJ2-1; 10 nucleotides align to TRBD2. Unmatched junction bases numbered 4, after V lost 2 bases and J lost 6 bases. This CDR3 is 15 amino acids long. Germline V gene data show CDR1 as ENHRY and CDR2 as SYGVKD. CDR3 coding DNA: TGTGCCATCAGTGAGCTAGCGGGAGATATCAATGAGCAGTTCTTC. This translates into CAISELAGDINEQFF.

V gene TRBV10-2 combines with J gene TRBJ1-2, with D unresolved. Germline values: CDR1 WSHSY, CDR2 SAAADI. The V end lost 6 bases, the J end lost 6 bases, and 17 bases lay between the germline ends. The CDR3 is 14 amino acids. The CDR3 sequence: CASSLGTSLNGYTF. The CDR3 DNA follows: TGCGCCAGCAGCCTCGGTACGAGTCTGAATGGCTACACCTTC.

This sequence joins TRBV7-2 and TRBJ2-3, with 7 bases matching TRBD1. The germline V gene encodes CDR1 SGHTA and CDR2 FQGNSA. The CDR3 totals 13 residues. J lost 5 bases, V lost 4 bases, and 3 bases had no gene match. The CDR3 nucleotides read TGTGCCAGCAGCTGGGACAGAAAAGATACGCAGTATTTT. The encoded protein is CASSWDRKDTQYF.

The CDR3 DNA is TGTGCCAGCAGCCAAGATTCGAGGAATGAGCAGTTCTTC. It is translated as CASSQDSRNEQFF. The chain has TRBV4-2 and TRBJ2-1, with unresolved D. Germline V lookup: CDR1 LGHNA, CDR2 YNFKEQ. The CDR3 sequence is 13 residues long. V was clipped by 0 bases and J by 7 bases, with 7 bases between them.

This sequence joins TRBV28 and TRBJ1-1; D remains unclear. The CDR3 has 12 residues. Trimming left V 1 base short and J 11 bases short, with 11 bases between. Germline values: CDR1 MDHEN, CDR2 SYDVKM. The CDR3 loop is CASSLSPAAAFF. In DNA form, the CDR3 reads TGTGCCAGCAGTTTATCCCCCGCCGCCGCTTTCTTT.

This clone was counted a single time. V is TRBV19 and J is TRBJ1-2, with a tentative D call TRBD1 (5 bases). CDR3 size: 16 residues. Germline CDR1 reads LNHDA; CDR2 reads SQIVND (reference sequence). Trimming cost V 7 bases and J 4 bases, with 22 bases left between them. CDR3 sequence (DNA): TGTGCCAGTAAGGGGCAGGCCCTCGGTAGGACCTATGGCTACACCTTC. Amino acids: CASKGQALGRTYGYTF. The full variable domain, with the rest looked up from reference TRBV19 and TRBJ1-2, is DGGITQSPKYLFRKEGQNVTLSCEQNLNHDAMYWYRQDPGQGLRLIYYSQIVNDFQKGDIAEGYSVSREKKESFPLTVTSAQKNPTAFYLCASKGQALGRTYGYTFGSGTRLTVV.

This chain joins TRBV7-8 and TRBJ2-7; D remains ambiguous. The CDR3 totals 12 residues. The germline CDR1 and CDR2 sequences are SGHVS and FQNEAQ. Trimming took off 5 bases at V and 4 bases at J, with 9 bases between the two ends. The CDR3 bases are TGTGCCAGCAGCCCTCACAGTTACGAGCAGTACTTC. Translated, it gives CASSPHSYEQYF.

The chain recombines TRBV28 with TRBJ2-2; 7 positions agree with TRBD1. Trimming removed 4 bases from V and 0 bases from J; junction bases left unmatched: 5. The CDR3 is 16 amino acids. CDR1 is MDHEN, CDR2 SYDVKM, per germline. CDR3 region: CASSSMTGTNTGELFF. Here the CDR3 DNA reads TGTGCCAGCAGTTCAATGACAGGGACGAACACCGGGGAGCTGTTTTTT.

CDR3 sequence reads: CSVLVPEQYF. CDR3 DNA sequence: TGCAGTGTCCTTGTCCCGGAGCAGTACTTC. The chain has TRBV20-1 and TRBJ2-7; D remains unclear. The CDR3 covers 10 residues. Germline assignment: CDR1 DFQATT and CDR2 SNEGSKA (reference sequence). V lost 7 bases and J 7 bases, leaving 11 bases between the germline ends.

The V and J genes are TRBV11-1 and TRBJ2-7; the D is unclear. CDR1 SGHAT and CDR2 FQDESV come from the germline V gene (reference sequence). The CDR3 loop spans 13 amino acids. V was cut by 6 bases and J by 7 bases, with 16 bases left in between. Here the CDR3 reads CASSPQRDVEQYF. The CDR3 DNA is TGTGCCAGCAGTCCCCAACGAGACGTGGAGCAGTACTTC.

V and J are TRBV28 and TRBJ2-3, with 15 positions matching TRBD2. In germline, CDR1 is MDHEN, CDR2 SYDVKM. This CDR3 has 18 residues. The trim removed 5 bases at V and 5 bases at J, leaving 11 bases unmatched. The CDR3 region is CASSPRTSGRARGDTQYF. The CDR3 DNA sequence: TGTGCCAGCAGTCCCAGGACTAGCGGGAGGGCTCGGGGAGATACGCAGTATTTT.

The rearrangement links TRBV28 to TRBJ1-5; 8 bases are a match to TRBD1. CDR1 MDHEN and CDR2 SYDVKM come from the germline V gene. The V segment lost 4 bases and the J segment 7 bases; nucleotides outside the gene matches: 9. This CDR3 is 15 amino acids long. The CDR3 coding sequence is TGTGCCAGCAGTTCTGTTCGGACAGGGAAACAGCCCCAGCATTTT. Protein: CASSSVRTGKQPQHF.

The chain carries TRBV28 and TRBJ1-4; 9 bases match TRBD1. V dropped 0 bases and J dropped 7; count of bases not matched to a gene: 0. The CDR3 totals 14 residues. Per germline, CDR1 MDHEN and CDR2 SYDVKM. The CDR3 DNA reads TGTGCCAGCAGTTTATGGGACAGGGGTGAAAAACTGTTTTTT. As protein: CASSLWDRGEKLFF.

The J gene is TRBJ1-5, the V gene TRBV6-5; 8 bases agree with TRBD1. The germline CDR1 and CDR2 sequences are MNHEY and SVGAGI. The CDR3 is 14 residues long. V lost 6 bases, J lost 9 bases, and 10 bases stayed unmatched. The CDR3 region is CASSVTGGTRPQHF. The CDR3 nucleotides read TGTGCCAGCAGCGTTACAGGGGGGACACGGCCCCAGCATTTT.

The chain joins TRBV13 to TRBJ2-7; 10 bases are a match to TRBD1. With V trimmed by 5 bases and J by 4 bases, 5 bases remained unmatched. The CDR3 contains 14 residues. Germline V gene lookup returns CDR1 PRHDT and CDR2 FYEKMQ (reference sequence). CDR3: CASSVGQGLYEQYF. DNA of the CDR3: TGTGCCAGCAGCGTGGGACAGGGGTTGTACGAGCAGTACTTC.

This clone has only one observation. The chain links TRBV11-2 to TRBJ1-4, with D tentatively TRBD1 (5 bases). The V end was cut by 5 bases, the J end by 5 bases, with 15 bases between. This CDR3 has 15 residues. The germline V gene encodes CDR1 SGHAT and CDR2 FQNNGV. CDR3 nucleotides: TGTGCCAGCAGCCACACAGGAACAAAGAATGAAAAACTGTTTTTT. Translation: CASSHTGTKNEKLFF.

The chain couples TRBV12-5 to TRBJ2-7; D call uncertain. Per germline, CDR1 LGHNT and CDR2 FRNRAP. This CDR3 comprises 10 residues. Trimming pared 6 bases from V and 9 bases from J, leaving 9 bases between. Written as DNA, the CDR3 is TGTGCTAGTGGCCCCATTGGGCAGTACTTC. Protein sequence: CASGPIGQYF.